What follows are 20 T cell receptor beta chains derived from one specimen sequenced in a study of T cell responses to AZD1222 COVID-19 vaccine. The protocol was immunoSEQ multiplex PCR, while the TCRdb copy is restricted to in-frame clones and leaves out a portion. Of around 100,000 clones in the sample, roughly 91% were seen once. Here the sequenced sample was peripheral blood, taken on day 0 of AZD1222 vaccination. The source is an adult in good health.

The chain couples TRBV7-9 to TRBJ2-2; D uncertain. CDR3 size: 15 residues. CDR1 SEHNR and CDR2 FQNEAQ come from the germline V gene (reference sequence). V was cut by 5 bases and J by 6 bases, with 16 bases left in between. The CDR3 nucleotides read TGTGCCAGCAGCGTAAGGATTGAATCCCCCGGGGAGCTGTTTTTT. Its translation is CASSVRIESPGELFF.

This chain connects TRBV7-9 to TRBJ2-2, with TRBD1 identical over 7 bases. Trimming at V came to 4 bases and at J to 4 bases, leaving 6 bases not matched to a gene. The CDR3 has 15 amino acids. The germline gives CDR1 SEHNR, CDR2 FQNEAQ (reference sequence). In DNA form, the CDR3 reads TGTGCCAGCAGCTCACGACAGGGAATCACCGGGGAGCTGTTTTTT. Residues: CASSSRQGITGELFF.

J is TRBJ1-6 and V is TRBV15; D not certain. Germline V lookup: CDR1 LNHNV, CDR2 YYDKDF (reference sequence). The V and J ends lost 8 bases and 5 bases respectively, with 13 bases between them. The CDR3 extends over 14 amino acids. The CDR3, as DNA: TGTGCCACCGTCGCGGGGTCGCATAATTCACCCCTCCACTTT. Translated, it gives CATVAGSHNSPLHF.

V usage is TRBV27 and J usage is TRBJ1-5, with TRBD1 matching 9 bases. Germline CDR1 reads MNHEY; CDR2 reads SMNVEV (reference sequence). The CDR3 contains 16 residues. J gave up 6 bases and V 2 bases, and 8 bases lay outside the gene matches. This CDR3 reads CASSLQVQGASQPQHF. The CDR3 bases are TGTGCCAGCAGTTTACAAGTACAGGGGGCGAGTCAGCCCCAGCATTTT.

This clone was found once. The CDR3 is CASSPGAPNTEAFF. DNA of the CDR3: TGCGCCAGCAGCCCCGGCGCCCCGAACACTGAAGCTTTCTTT. The rearrangement uses TRBV5-1 and TRBJ1-1; no clear D gene. CDR3 size: 14 residues. Germline loops: CDR1 SGHRS, CDR2 YFSETQ. Trimming removed 4 bases at V and 1 base at J, with 11 bases between.

The gene calls are TRBV7-2 and TRBJ2-1; TRBD2 matches at 8 bases. The trim removed 4 bases at V and 10 bases at J, leaving 6 bases unmatched. This CDR3 spans 13 amino acids. Per germline, CDR1 SGHTA and CDR2 FQGNSA. The CDR3 region is CASSYPPGGEQFF. For the CDR3, the DNA is TGTGCCAGCAGCTACCCCCCGGGGGGGGAGCAGTTCTTC.

The chain couples TRBV10-3 to TRBJ1-1, with D possibly TRBD1 on 5 matching bases. The germline CDR1 and CDR2 sequences are ENHRY and SYGVKD. This CDR3 has 15 residues. The V end was cut by 3 bases, the J end by 2 bases, with 13 bases between. Here the CDR3 DNA reads TGTGCCATCAGTGAAAGGGAGGGGTCAAACACTGAAGCTTTCTTT. Its translation: CAISEREGSNTEAFF.

Regarding this clone: One end of the junction fails to match germline, which may point to a read error. The chain couples TRBV19 to TRBJ1-2; the D gene is possibly TRBD1 (6 bases). The V gene's germline CDR1 is LNHDA and CDR2 SQIVND (reference sequence). This CDR3 has 12 residues. DNA of the CDR3: TGCGTCGTACAGGACAGTAACTATGGCTACACCTTC. The encoded protein is CVVQDSNYGYTF.

J is TRBJ1-5 and V is TRBV9, with D unclear. This CDR3 comprises 14 residues. The ends were cut back, 3 bases at V and 0 bases at J, with 7 bases in the middle. Germline V gene lookup returns CDR1 SGDLS and CDR2 YYNGEE. Here the CDR3 reads CASSEHPSNQPQHF. The CDR3 coding sequence is TGTGCCAGCAGCGAACACCCTAGCAATCAGCCCCAGCATTTT.

The chain is built from TRBV6-1 and TRBJ1-5; D not resolved. The V gene lost 6 bases and the J gene lost 1 base, with 10 bases spanning the gap. CDR3 length: 14 residues. Germline loops: CDR1 MNHNS, CDR2 SASEGT. CDR3 DNA: TGTGCCAGCAGGTCCGGCGTAAGCAATCAGCCCCAGCATTTT. It translates to CASRSGVSNQPQHF.

The genes are TRBV3-1 (or the pseudogene TRBV3-2) and TRBJ1-2; D might be TRBD1 (5 bases). The ends were cut back, 4 bases at V and 2 bases at J, with 11 bases in the middle. The CDR3 is 14 residues long. The germline gives CDR1 LGHDT, CDR2 YNNKEL (reference sequence). As DNA, the CDR3 is TGTGCCAGCAGCCGGCGAGGGGAGAACTATGGCTACACCTTC. Amino acids: CASSRRGENYGYTF.

This sequence joins TRBV5-6 and TRBJ1-4; D remains ambiguous. Deletions cut 2 bases from V and 5 bases from J, with 10 bases between. Germline CDR1 and CDR2: SGHDT and YYEEEE. The CDR3 covers 14 residues. The DNA for the CDR3 is TGTGCCAGCAGCTTCTTACAGACGAATGAAAAACTGTTTTTT. This translates into CASSFLQTNEKLFF.

This sequence joins TRBV14 and TRBJ1-1; D perhaps matches TRBD1 (5 bases). Per germline, CDR1 SGHDN and CDR2 FVKESK. The CDR3 loop spans 15 amino acids. V was shortened by 4 bases and J by 7 bases, with 19 bases between the two germline ends. The CDR3 here is CASSRRWDGGDEAFF. The CDR3, as DNA: TGTGCCAGCAGCCGCCGTTGGGACGGGGGTGATGAAGCTTTCTTT.

The chain uses TRBV6-5 and TRBJ1-5, with TRBD1 matching over 9 bases. The germline CDR1 and CDR2 sequences are MNHEY and SVGAGI. Losses at the gene ends were 6 bases for V and 7 bases for J; bases not matched to a gene: 1. CDR3 length equals 12 residues. The CDR3, as DNA: TGTGCCAGCAGCGGACAGGGGCAGCCCCAGCATTTT. As protein: CASSGQGQPQHF.

V gene TRBV11-2 combines with J gene TRBJ2-1, with TRBD1 matching over 8 bases. This CDR3 spans 15 amino acids. The V and J ends lost 0 bases and 7 bases, in that order; junction bases with no gene match: 5. Germline V CDR1 and CDR2: SGHAT, FQNNGV. Written as DNA, the CDR3 is TGTGCCAGCAGCTTAGACAGGGGGCAGAATAATGAGCAGTTCTTC. Residues: CASSLDRGQNNEQFF.

The genes are TRBV9 and TRBJ1-2; TRBD1 aligns across 7 bases. Germline V gives CDR1 SGDLS, CDR2 YYNGEE. CDR3 length equals 15 residues. V lost 0 bases, J lost 8 bases, and 10 bases stayed unmatched. DNA for the CDR3: TGTGCCAGCAGCGTAGAACAAACCAGGGGGGGCGGCTACACCTTC. Residues: CASSVEQTRGGGYTF. Together with reference TRBV9 and TRBJ1-2, the CDR3 gives the full variable domain: DSGVTQTPKHLITATGQRVTLRCSPRSGDLSVYWYQQSLDQGLQFLIQYYNGEERAKGNILERFSAQQFPDLHSELNLSSLELGDSALYFCASSVEQTRGGGYTFGSGTRLTVV.

As regards this clone: One end of the junction does not line up with germline, which may come from a read error. The chain employs TRBV9 and TRBJ1-2, with 9 bases identical to TRBD1. The CDR3 is 17 amino acids. Per germline, CDR1 SGDLS and CDR2 YYNGEE. CDR3 protein: CASSGAGQGFLPYVYTF. Here the CDR3 DNA reads TGTGCCAGCAGCGGAGCGGGACAGGGTTTTCTTCCCTATGTCTACACCTTC. Full variable domain (rest looked up from reference TRBV9 and TRBJ1-2): DSGVTQTPKHLITATGQRVTLRCSPRSGDLSVYWYQQSLDQGLQFLIQYYNGEERAKGNILERFSAQQFPDLHSELNLSSLELGDSALYFCASSGAGQGFLPYVYTFGSGTRLTVV.

The rearrangement links TRBV6-2 or TRBV6-3 to TRBJ2-6; D is undetermined. Germline-derived CDR1 and CDR2 are MNHEY and SVGEGT. V lost 7 bases and J 1 base, leaving 11 bases between the germline ends. This CDR3 spans 15 amino acids. CDR3 sequence reads: CASTPQRSGANVLTF. In DNA, the CDR3 is TGTGCCAGCACCCCCCAAAGGTCTGGGGCCAACGTCCTGACTTTC.

This chain joins TRBV11-2 and TRBJ1-1; no clear D gene. The V and J ends lost 3 bases and 4 bases respectively, with 6 bases between them. The CDR3 contains 12 residues. CDR1 and CDR2 (germline): SGHAT, FQNNGV. As DNA, the CDR3 is TGTGCCAGCAGCTTCCACAGCACTGAAGCTTTCTTT. Encoded protein: CASSFHSTEAFF.

In its sample, this clone was seen once. This chain connects TRBV7-2 to TRBJ1-3; D remains ambiguous. From germline, CDR1 is SGHTA and CDR2 FQGNSA. V shed 5 bases and J shed 2 bases, with 16 bases lying between them. The CDR3 runs 16 residues. The CDR3 coding sequence is TGTGCCAGCAGCCAACAAAGGGCAGGAACTGGAAACACCATATATTTT. Translated, it gives CASSQQRAGTGNTIYF.